These T cell receptor beta chains were read from a single sample in a study of blood T cell repertoires in COVID-19. TCRdb keeps only in-frame clones here, not all; method: immunoSEQ multiplex PCR. Of 200,000 to 250,000 clones detected, 65% to 90% appear once; the ten largest clones hold about 2.5%. Sequenced: peripheral blood. These receptors all come from a woman aged 70-85 years with COVID-19, enrolled during active disease. Both conserved end residues are part of each CDR3. D genes are given only for firm matches. Size values are once, few and many counts, or a class for expanded clones, and some rows have none.

v_call: TRBV5-6; d_call: TRBD2; cdr3_length: 14; clone_size: NA; j_call: TRBJ2-5; cdr3_aa: CASSASGTKETQYF; cdr3_nt: TGTGCCAGCAGCGCGTCCGGGACTAAAGAGACCCAGTACTTC
v_call: TRBV2; d_call: TRBD2; cdr3_length: 15; clone_size: NA; j_call: TRBJ2-5; cdr3_aa: CASSESRGRGETQYF; cdr3_nt: TGTGCCAGCAGTGAATCTCGCGGGAGAGGGGAGACCCAGTACTTC
v_call: TRBV7-2; d_call: TRBD1; cdr3_length: 14; clone_size: NA; j_call: TRBJ1-2; cdr3_aa: CASSSGGINYGYTF; cdr3_nt: TGTGCCAGCAGTTCAGGGGGGATTAACTATGGCTACACCTTC
v_call: TRBV19; d_call: TRBD1; cdr3_length: 17; clone_size: NA; j_call: TRBJ2-2; cdr3_aa: CASSVVGQGVFPGELFF; cdr3_nt: TGTGCCAGTAGTGTGGTAGGACAGGGTGTTTTCCCCGGGGAGCTGTTTTTT
v_call: TRBV5-1; d_call: TRBD1; cdr3_length: 14; clone_size: NA; j_call: TRBJ2-7; cdr3_aa: CASSRTGGKDEQYF; cdr3_nt: TGCGCCAGCAGCCGGACAGGGGGCAAGGACGAGCAGTACTTC
v_call: TRBV7-9; d_call: TRBD2; cdr3_length: 13; clone_size: NA; j_call: TRBJ2-3; cdr3_aa: CATGLAGTDTQYF; cdr3_nt: TGTGCCACCGGACTAGCGGGAACAGATACGCAGTATTTT
v_call: TRBV7-9; d_call: NA; cdr3_length: 14; clone_size: NA; j_call: TRBJ2-3; cdr3_aa: CASSPGQSTDTQYF; cdr3_nt: TGTGCCAGCAGCCCCGGACAGAGCACAGATACGCAGTATTTT
v_call: TRBV6-5; d_call: TRBD2; cdr3_length: 15; clone_size: once; j_call: TRBJ2-7; cdr3_aa: CASSRRTSGGTEQYF; cdr3_nt: TGTGCCAGCAGCCGCCGAACTAGCGGGGGTACCGAGCAGTACTTC
v_call: TRBV14; d_call: NA; cdr3_length: 13; clone_size: NA; j_call: TRBJ1-2; cdr3_aa: CASSPGIFYGYTF; cdr3_nt: TGTGCCAGCAGCCCCGGGATTTTCTATGGCTACACCTTC
v_call: TRBV18; d_call: TRBD1; cdr3_length: 13; clone_size: NA; j_call: TRBJ2-7; cdr3_aa: CASSPQGASEQYF; cdr3_nt: TGTGCCAGCTCACCACAGGGGGCCTCTGAGCAGTACTTC
v_call: TRBV25-1; d_call: NA; cdr3_length: 15; clone_size: NA; j_call: TRBJ2-2; cdr3_aa: CASSEGAGHTGELFF; cdr3_nt: TGTGCCAGCAGTGAAGGGGCAGGACACACCGGGGAGCTGTTTTTT
v_call: TRBV2; d_call: NA; cdr3_length: 17; clone_size: few; j_call: TRBJ1-5; cdr3_aa: CASTRGGARSGDQPQHF; cdr3_nt: TGTGCCAGCACCCGGGGGGGGGCGCGAAGTGGGGATCAGCCCCAGCATTTT
v_call: TRBV7-2; d_call: NA; cdr3_length: 14; clone_size: NA; j_call: TRBJ2-1; cdr3_aa: CASSLERGYNEQFF; cdr3_nt: TGTGCCAGCAGCTTAGAACGGGGGTACAATGAGCAGTTCTTC
v_call: TRBV7-9; d_call: NA; cdr3_length: 14; clone_size: NA; j_call: TRBJ1-2; cdr3_aa: CASSLAEGGRGYTF; cdr3_nt: TGTGCCAGCAGCTTAGCCGAGGGTGGAAGAGGCTACACCTTC
v_call: TRBV5-1; d_call: NA; cdr3_length: 15; clone_size: NA; j_call: TRBJ2-7; cdr3_aa: CASSPSPGDAYEQYF; cdr3_nt: TGCGCCAGCAGCCCGTCCCCGGGGGACGCCTACGAGCAGTACTTC
v_call: TRBV10-2; d_call: NA; cdr3_length: 14; clone_size: NA; j_call: TRBJ2-1; cdr3_aa: CASMVAGSYNEQFF; cdr3_nt: TGCGCCAGCATGGTCGCCGGGAGTTACAATGAGCAGTTCTTC
v_call: TRBV7-3; d_call: NA; cdr3_length: 19; clone_size: NA; j_call: TRBJ2-1; cdr3_aa: CASSLRAFSGEVSYNEQFF; cdr3_nt: TGTGCCAGCAGCTTAAGGGCGTTTTCGGGAGAGGTCTCCTACAATGAGCAGTTCTTC
v_call: TRBV27; d_call: NA; cdr3_length: 13; clone_size: NA; j_call: TRBJ1-5; cdr3_aa: CASSLTVRSAQHF; cdr3_nt: TGTGCCAGCAGTTTAACAGTCCGTTCGGCCCAGCATTTT
v_call: TRBV9; d_call: TRBD2; cdr3_length: 16; clone_size: NA; j_call: TRBJ2-7; cdr3_aa: CASSVGLAASTYEQYF; cdr3_nt: TGTGCCAGCAGCGTAGGTCTAGCGGCCTCGACCTACGAGCAGTACTTC
v_call: TRBV3-1/TRBV3-2; d_call: NA; cdr3_length: 16; clone_size: NA; j_call: TRBJ2-6; cdr3_aa: CASSQVFSGGANVLTF; cdr3_nt: TGTGCCAGCAGCCAAGTATTCAGCGGAGGGGCCAACGTCCTGACTTTC
v_call: TRBV2; d_call: NA; cdr3_length: 14; clone_size: NA; j_call: TRBJ1-3; cdr3_aa: CASSPQLSGNTIYF; cdr3_nt: TGTGCCAGCAGTCCACAGCTCTCTGGAAACACCATATATTTT
v_call: TRBV27; d_call: NA; cdr3_length: 14; clone_size: few; j_call: TRBJ2-7; cdr3_aa: CASRTIGQPYEQYF; cdr3_nt: TGTGCCAGCAGGACTATCGGACAGCCCTACGAGCAGTACTTC
v_call: TRBV29-1; d_call: NA; cdr3_length: 13; clone_size: few; j_call: TRBJ2-7; cdr3_aa: CSVGGSRGYEQYF; cdr3_nt: TGCAGCGTTGGGGGCAGTCGCGGCTACGAGCAGTACTTC
v_call: TRBV6-5; d_call: TRBD1; cdr3_length: 15; clone_size: once; j_call: TRBJ2-5; cdr3_aa: CASRRDRDESKTQYF; cdr3_nt: TGTGCCAGCAGAAGGGACAGGGACGAATCGAAGACCCAGTACTTC
v_call: TRBV7-2; d_call: NA; cdr3_length: 15; clone_size: NA; j_call: TRBJ2-1; cdr3_aa: CASSLHFGINNEQFF; cdr3_nt: TGTGCCAGCAGCTTACATTTCGGGATCAACAATGAGCAGTTCTTC
v_call: TRBV3-1/TRBV3-2; d_call: TRBD1; cdr3_length: 15; clone_size: NA; j_call: TRBJ1-1; cdr3_aa: CASSQVGTGVSEAFF; cdr3_nt: TGTGCCAGCAGCCAAGTTGGGACAGGGGTATCTGAAGCTTTCTTT